One and the same sample provided the 5 T cell receptor beta chains below, sequenced in a study of blood T cells in healthy people across ages. Sample-barcoded 5' priming and a J-beta primer mix drove a second PCR of roughly 6 to 12 cycles. In TCRdb, the 5' RACE reads were re-called with MiXCR into one record per CDR3 protein. The repertoire consists of over 950,000 distinct CDR3 sequences, with around 54% occurring once and the leading ten covering 20% to 25%. Sequencing input: blood. The receptors here all came from a woman aged 60-75 years in good health.

A single count supports this clonotype. The chain couples TRBV11-2 to TRBJ2-1, with 8 bases that match TRBD2. CDR1 is SGHAT and CDR2 is FQNNGV in the germline V gene. V was clipped by 2 bases and J by 7 bases; unmatched bases: 4. The CDR3 contains 14 residues. The CDR3 region is CASSLIAGWNEQFF. The CDR3 nucleotides are TGTGCCAGCAGCTTAATAGCGGGGTGGAATGAGCAGTTCTTC. The entire variable domain, with the rest obtained from reference TRBV11-2 and TRBJ2-1, is as follows: EAGVAQSPRYKIIEKRQSVAFWCNPISGHATLYWYQQILGQGPKLLIQFQNNGVVDDSQLPKDRFSAERLKGVDSTLKIQPAKLEDSAVYLCASSLIAGWNEQFFGPGTRLTVL.

The chain recombines TRBV6-6 with TRBJ2-7; 7 bases are shared with TRBD1. The trim removed 6 bases at V and 3 bases at J, leaving 5 bases unmatched. CDR3 length: 13 residues. Per germline, CDR1 MNHNY and CDR2 SVGAGI (reference sequence). As DNA, the CDR3 is TGTGCCAGCAGAACGGGACAGAACTACGAGCAGTACTTC. This encodes CASRTGQNYEQYF.

In this sample, this clonotype turned up a few times. The V and J genes are TRBV27 and TRBJ2-1, with 10 nucleotides matching TRBD1. V dropped 8 bases and J dropped 8; count of bases not matched to a gene: 9. Germline values: CDR1 MNHEY, CDR2 SMNVEV (reference sequence). This CDR3 is built from 14 residues. The CDR3 sequence is CASRRDRGIDEQFF. The DNA for the CDR3 is TGTGCCAGCCGCCGGGACAGGGGTATCGATGAGCAGTTCTTC.

The chain joins TRBV6-5 to TRBJ2-3, with 8 nucleotides matching TRBD1. The length of the CDR3 is 17 residues. Trimming cost V 2 bases and J 1 base; bases outside gene matches: 8. The germline V gene encodes CDR1 MNHEY and CDR2 SVGAGI. The CDR3 DNA sequence: TGTGCCAGCAGTTACGGGACAGGATGGGAGGGCACAGATACGCAGTATTTT. Translating gives CASSYGTGWEGTDTQYF.

V is TRBV29-1 and J is TRBJ1-1; weak D call: TRBD1 (6 bases). V dropped 7 bases and J dropped 5 bases, with 17 bases sitting between them. Germline CDR1 SQVTM, CDR2 ANQGSEA. The CDR3 totals 13 residues. The CDR3 DNA reads TGCAGCGGTCAACAGGGTGGAAAGACTGAAGCTTTCTTT. The encoded protein is CSGQQGGKTEAFF.